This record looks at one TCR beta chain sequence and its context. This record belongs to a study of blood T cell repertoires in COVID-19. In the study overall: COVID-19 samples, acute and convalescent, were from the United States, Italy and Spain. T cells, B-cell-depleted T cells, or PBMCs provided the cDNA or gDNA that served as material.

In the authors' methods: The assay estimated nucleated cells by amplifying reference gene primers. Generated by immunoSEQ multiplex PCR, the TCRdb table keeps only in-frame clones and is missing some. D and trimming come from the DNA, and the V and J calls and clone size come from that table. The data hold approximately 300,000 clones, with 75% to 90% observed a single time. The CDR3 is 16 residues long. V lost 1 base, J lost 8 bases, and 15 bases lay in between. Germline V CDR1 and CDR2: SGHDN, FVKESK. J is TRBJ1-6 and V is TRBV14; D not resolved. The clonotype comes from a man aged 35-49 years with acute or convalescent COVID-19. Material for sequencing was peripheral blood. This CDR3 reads CASSQARTGLYSPLHF. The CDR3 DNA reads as TGTGCCAGCAGCCAAGCGAGGACGGGGTTATATTCACCCCTCCACTTT.